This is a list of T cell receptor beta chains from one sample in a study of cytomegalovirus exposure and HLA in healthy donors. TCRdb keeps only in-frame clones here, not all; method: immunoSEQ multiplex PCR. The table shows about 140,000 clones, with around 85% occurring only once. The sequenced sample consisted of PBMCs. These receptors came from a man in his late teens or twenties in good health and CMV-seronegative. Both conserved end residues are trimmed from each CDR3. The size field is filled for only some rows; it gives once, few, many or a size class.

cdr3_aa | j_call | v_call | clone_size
ASSEGGHGELF | TRBJ2-2 | TRBV2 | -
ASSILDSVQTQY | TRBJ2-5 | TRBV19 | -
ASSPPGGVSYEQY | TRBJ2-7 | TRBV28 | -
ASRATGETQY | TRBJ2-5 | TRBV2 | -
ATSRGGINSGGYT | TRBJ1-2 | TRBV15 | -
ASTRDTSNQPQH | TRBJ1-5 | TRBV2 | few
ASSAGADTQY | TRBJ2-3 | TRBV7-2 | -
ASSIGQGAENGYT | TRBJ1-2 | TRBV5-1 | -
ASSLKSGTGFPPLH | TRBJ1-6 | TRBV14 | -
ASMSLGLAGSESSYNEQF | TRBJ2-1 | TRBV2 | once
ASTSRGRGTDTQY | TRBJ2-3 | TRBV9 | -
ASSLTGDHPKEQY | TRBJ2-7 | TRBV27 | -
ASGFGTAEQY | TRBJ2-7 | TRBV12-5 | -
ASSPDSRGYT | TRBJ1-2 | TRBV25-1 | -
ASRGLAGGADTQY | TRBJ2-3 | TRBV5-1 | -
SASSSRGYT | TRBJ1-2 | TRBV20-1 | -
ASRFGQGSYEQF | TRBJ2-1 | TRBV19 | -
ASSLTGISNQPQH | TRBJ1-5 | TRBV11-2 | -
ASSPSGRAIYEQY | TRBJ2-7 | TRBV9 | -
ASRGGFAGNYGYT | TRBJ1-2 | TRBV6-5 | -
SVEGTRGDTQY | TRBJ2-3 | TRBV29-1 | -
ASSPIKWTEAF | TRBJ1-1 | TRBV2 | -
ASSFRLRGDEQF | TRBJ2-1 | TRBV7-6 | -
ASSPRGSQETQY | TRBJ2-5 | TRBV5-1 | few
ASTLKRDFRSSYEQY | TRBJ2-7 | TRBV28 | -
ASSRSSGPQNEQF | TRBJ2-1 | TRBV5-4 | -
ASSQGQGPSYEQY | TRBJ2-7 | TRBV4-1 | -
ASSSGGQGYNEQF | TRBJ2-1 | TRBV28 | once
ASRMTGGGYT | TRBJ1-2 | TRBV7-9 | -
SAIMETQY | TRBJ2-5 | TRBV20-1 | -
ASSSILDRDGTEAF | TRBJ1-1 | TRBV7-9 | -
ASSPGEVEAF | TRBJ1-1 | TRBV7-9 | -
ASSLPTSTDTQY | TRBJ2-3 | TRBV27 | -
ASSEARGLDNEQF | TRBJ2-1 | TRBV6-1 | -
ASSLLGAGGYNEQF | TRBJ2-1 | TRBV28 | -
ASRLGDSDNEKLF | TRBJ1-4 | TRBV11-2 | once
ASTTRGLSYEQY | TRBJ2-7 | TRBV7-2 | -
ASSQTNTGELF | TRBJ2-2 | TRBV14 | once
ASSYTSGYYEQY | TRBJ2-7 | TRBV6-5 | -
ASSLGGAEVDTQY | TRBJ2-3 | TRBV5-1 | -
ASSITGQETQY | TRBJ2-5 | TRBV5-6 | -
ASSFGGAFDEQF | TRBJ2-1 | TRBV5-1 | -
ASSEATGYLLHYGYT | TRBJ1-2 | TRBV14 | -
ASSRVSYNEQF | TRBJ2-1 | TRBV7-2 | -
AWGLGTGGRGYT | TRBJ1-2 | TRBV30 | -
ASSSRDRGVYEQY | TRBJ2-7 | TRBV5-4 | -